A selection of T cell receptor beta chains follows, all from one sample in a study of T cells after posttransplantation cyclophosphamide. The table came from immunoSEQ multiplex PCR; TCRdb's copy has only in-frame clones and leaves some out. The data show 20,000 to 25,000 clones, 80% to 90% seen once. The material sequenced was PBMCs, taken after allogeneic stem cell transplant with posttransplant cyclophosphamide. The receptor set was obtained from a female patient between 30 and 45 years old who received an allogeneic stem cell transplant from an unrelated donor, was CMV-positive, and had no GVHD. These T cells may partly come from the graft donor. Each CDR3 is given with its conserved first and last residue. D genes are given only for firm matches. Size is omitted from some rows. Given values are once, few, many or a class for expanded clones.

.,TRBJ2-5,.,TRBV19,CASSMDERGQETQYF,TGTGCCAGTAGTATGGACGAAAGGGGCCAAGAGACCCAGTACTTC
TRBD2,TRBJ2-7,.,TRBV28,CASRLRGSSYEQYF,TGTGCCAGCAGATTGCGGGGGTCCTCCTACGAGCAGTACTTC
TRBD2,TRBJ2-1,.,TRBV7-9,CASSFSGGADNEQFF,TGTGCCAGCAGCTTTAGCGGGGGGGCGGACAATGAGCAGTTCTTC
.,TRBJ2-7,.,TRBV28,CASSLFWQGNYEQYF,TGTGCCAGCAGTTTATTCTGGCAGGGGAACTACGAGCAGTACTTC
.,TRBJ1-1,.,TRBV7-2,CASSPTGEGTEAFF,TGTGCCAGCAGCCCTACGGGGGAAGGCACTGAAGCTTTCTTT
.,TRBJ2-7,few,TRBV5-5,CASSPQSSYEQYF,TGTGCCAGCAGCCCACAGAGCTCCTACGAGCAGTACTTC
.,TRBJ2-7,few,TRBV6-6,CASTAQSGGYHEQYF,TGTGCCTCGACAGCGCAGTCGGGTGGCTATCACGAGCAGTACTTC
TRBD2,TRBJ2-7,.,TRBV5-5,CASSPRVAGGEQQYF,TGTGCCAGCAGCCCCCGAGTAGCGGGGGGGGAGCAGCAGTACTTC
TRBD1,TRBJ2-2,.,TRBV9,CASSVAATDRVDTGELFF,TGTGCCAGCAGCGTAGCGGCAACTGACAGGGTCGACACCGGGGAGCTGTTTTTT
.,TRBJ1-5,.,TRBV30,CAWSVGVGNQPQHF,TGTGCCTGGAGTGTAGGGGTGGGCAATCAGCCCCAGCATTTT
TRBD2,TRBJ2-2,.,TRBV19,CASSIPRLAGGQNGELFF,TGTGCCAGTAGTATCCCGCGGCTAGCGGGGGGGCAGAACGGGGAGCTGTTTTTT
.,TRBJ2-7,few,TRBV28,CASQTGGAYEQYF,TGTGCCAGCCAGACAGGAGGTGCCTACGAGCAGTACTTC
.,TRBJ2-1,.,TRBV19,CASSIGGRRSPNNEQFF,TGTGCCAGTAGTATTGGGGGGAGAAGATCTCCTAACAATGAGCAGTTCTTC
.,TRBJ2-3,.,TRBV4-3,CASSHPTSQVPDTQYF,TGCGCCAGCAGCCACCCAACTAGCCAAGTACCAGATACGCAGTATTTT
TRBD2,TRBJ2-2,once,TRBV10-3,CAISDSSGGITGELFF,TGTGCCATCAGTGACTCTAGCGGGGGGATAACCGGGGAGCTGTTTTTT
TRBD2,TRBJ2-1,.,TRBV7-9,CAIRGMTSASYNEQFF,TGTGCCATCCGGGGGATGACTAGCGCTTCCTACAATGAGCAGTTCTTC
TRBD1,TRBJ2-6,.,TRBV7-9,CASSASGQHDFSGANVLTF,TGTGCCAGCAGCGCATCGGGACAGCACGATTTCTCTGGGGCCAACGTCCTGACTTTC
TRBD2,TRBJ2-3,.,TRBV28,CASMGPWELAGGPAADTQYF,TGTGCCAGCATGGGGCCATGGGAGCTAGCGGGGGGGCCTGCGGCAGATACGCAGTATTTT
.,TRBJ2-7,.,TRBV28,CASSLQGGLSYEQYF,TGTGCCAGCAGTCTTCAAGGCGGGCTTTCCTACGAGCAGTACTTC
.,TRBJ2-4,.,TRBV4-1,CASSHLDRGKNIQYF,TGCGCCAGCAGCCACTTAGACCGGGGCAAAAACATTCAGTACTTC
.,TRBJ2-1,.,TRBV9,CASSERIGLDAYNEQFF,TGTGCCAGCAGCGAGAGGATCGGACTCGATGCCTACAATGAGCAGTTCTTC
.,TRBJ1-5,.,TRBV25-1,CASSRGNQPQHF,TGTGCCAGCAGTCGGGGAAATCAGCCCCAGCATTTT
.,TRBJ1-5,few,TRBV2,CASQQSNQPQHF,TGTGCCAGCCAACAGTCTAATCAGCCCCAGCATTTT
.,TRBJ1-6,.,TRBV11-2,CASSLTGEGSPLHF,TGTGCCAGCAGCTTGACAGGTGAAGGCTCACCCCTCCACTTT
.,TRBJ2-7,.,TRBV7-9,CASSLIETDPSYEQYF,TGTGCCAGCAGCTTAATTGAGACTGATCCCTCCTACGAGCAGTACTTC
.,TRBJ1-1,.,TRBV1,CTSIITGKLNTEAFF,TGCACCAGCATCATAACAGGGAAACTGAACACTGAAGCTTTCTTT
TRBD2,TRBJ2-5,.,TRBV6-5,CASRASGKQETQYF,TGTGCCAGCAGGGCTAGCGGGAAACAAGAGACCCAGTACTTC